These T cell receptor beta chains were read from a single sample in a study of blood T cell repertoires in COVID-19. Here immunoSEQ multiplex PCR was the method, and the copy in TCRdb shows in-frame clones only, minus some. Of approximately 150,000 clones in the sample, about 89% are singletons; the top ten hold more than 15%. Material: peripheral blood. Source of these receptors: a man in his forties or fifties with active or convalescent COVID-19. Both conserved end residues are part of each CDR3. D genes are given only for firm matches. Clone size is not always given. Where it is, it says once, few, many or a class for expanded clones.

>TRBJ2-3|TRBV30|.|.
TGTGCCTGGAGTCCAACAACAGATACGCAGTATTTT
CAWSPTTDTQYF
>TRBJ2-2|TRBV3-1/TRBV3-2|TRBD2|.
TGTGCCAGCAGCCGCGCTGGCGGGGGGAACACCGGGGAGCTGTTTTTT
CASSRAGGGNTGELFF
>TRBJ2-1|TRBV7-2|TRBD2|few
TGTGCCAGCAGCTTAGCCCCTAGCGGGGGGGCCGCTGAGCAGTTCTTC
CASSLAPSGGAAEQFF
>TRBJ1-1|TRBV6-5|.|.
TGTGCCAGCAGTTTAAGACAGACCATGAACACTGAAGCTTTCTTT
CASSLRQTMNTEAFF
>TRBJ2-2|TRBV5-5|.|.
TGTGCCAGCAGTCGTATCACCGGGGAGCTGTTTTTT
CASSRITGELFF
>TRBJ2-7|TRBV19|TRBD1|.
TGTGCCAGCGCTAGTGGGACAGGGGGCCTCGAGCAGTACTTC
CASASGTGGLEQYF
>TRBJ2-1|TRBV11-3|.|.
TGTGCCAGCAGCTTCGGGGTTACTGCCGCCAATGAGCAGTTCTTC
CASSFGVTAANEQFF
>TRBJ2-3|TRBV28|.|.
TGTGCCAGCAGTCGCAGCGGAGCTAGCACAGATACGCAGTATTTT
CASSRSGASTDTQYF
>TRBJ2-1|TRBV3-1/TRBV3-2|TRBD2|.
TGTGCCAGCAGCCAAGTTTTAGCGGGAGTAAATGAGCAGTTCTTC
CASSQVLAGVNEQFF
>TRBJ2-7|TRBV2|TRBD1|.
TGTGCCAGCATTCGGACAGGGGAGAGGAACGAGCAGTACTTC
CASIRTGERNEQYF
>TRBJ2-7|TRBV5-4|TRBD2|.
TGTGCCAGCAGCCGAAAGGGACTAGCCTACGAGCAGTACTTC
CASSRKGLAYEQYF
>TRBJ1-4|TRBV25-1|TRBD1|.
TGTGCCAGCAGGAAACCGGGACAGCCAAATGAAAAACTGTTTTTT
CASRKPGQPNEKLFF
>TRBJ1-1|TRBV2|.|once
TGTGCCAGCAGTGAAGCTTGGGTCGGGAAAGCTTTCTTT
CASSEAWVGKAFF
>TRBJ2-3|TRBV25-1|TRBD1|.
TGTGCCAGCAGTGAATATACGACAGGGGGCGCACATACGCAGTATTTT
CASSEYTTGGAHTQYF